Listed below are T cell receptor beta chains from one sample, sequenced in a study of regulatory T cells in long-lasting Graves disease. TCRdb itself ran the multiplex PCR reads through MiXCR, one entry per CDR3 protein. The data hold about 310,000 distinct CDR3 sequences, with roughly 18% observed a single time. The material sequenced was peripheral blood mononuclear cells (PBMCs), taken at new diagnosis, from a patient treated with antithyroid drugs. These receptors were collected from a female donor with Graves disease. Both conserved end residues are part of each CDR3. The D gene is left open where the match is weak. Only part of the rows carry a size: once, few, many, or a class if the clone is expanded.

TGTGCCAGCAGTTACACAACAGGAAGCTCCTACAATGAGCAGTTCTTC	CASSYTTGSSYNEQFF	few	TRBV6-2/TRBV6-3	TRBJ2-1	NA
TGTGCCAGCTCACCAGGGGTGGCAGATACGCAGTATTTT	CASSPGVADTQYF	NA	TRBV18	TRBJ2-3	NA
TGTGCCAGCAGTAGTCTAGTAGGGACAGATACGCAGTATTTT	CASSSLVGTDTQYF	many	TRBV6-1	TRBJ2-3	NA
TGTGCCAGCAGTTTCCTAGCGGGAATGGGGGACAATGAGCAGTTCTTC	CASSFLAGMGDNEQFF	many	TRBV6-5	TRBJ2-1	TRBD2
TGTGCCTGGAATCTCCTCGGGGGCACTGAAGCTTTCTTT	CAWNLLGGTEAFF	many	TRBV30	TRBJ1-1	NA
TGTGCCAGCAAAGAGGGCCCGAACACTGAAGCTTTCTTT	CASKEGPNTEAFF	many	TRBV12-3/TRBV12-4	TRBJ1-1	NA
TGTGCCAGCGTCATACTAGCGGGAGTCAAAGAGACCCAGTACTTC	CASVILAGVKETQYF	many	TRBV2	TRBJ2-5	TRBD2
TGCGCCAGCCACCCCTTGGGGGCGCGGACTGAAGCTTTCTTT	CASHPLGARTEAFF	NA	TRBV5-1	TRBJ1-1	NA
TGTGCTAGTGGTTTGCCCTGGACAGGGGGGCTAAGCGGCTACACCTTC	CASGLPWTGGLSGYTF	many	TRBV12-5	TRBJ1-2	TRBD1
TGCGCCAGCAGCTTGGCCGGGGCGGCAATACGGGAGACCCAGTACTTC	CASSLAGAAIRETQYF	many	TRBV5-1	TRBJ2-5	NA
TGCGCCAGCAGTGAGGGGTTGGGGTACGAGCAGTACTTC	CASSEGLGYEQYF	NA	TRBV10-1	TRBJ2-7	NA
TGCAGTGCTAGACAGGGGACCTACCTTGAAAAACTGTTTTTT	CSARQGTYLEKLFF	few	TRBV20-1	TRBJ1-4	NA
TGTGCCAGTACCGAGGGGGACACCGGGGAGCTGTTTTTT	CASTEGDTGELFF	many	TRBV19	TRBJ2-2	NA
TGTGCCATCAGCTCAGGACCAACTGGCGGGGAGCTGTTTTTT	CAISSGPTGGELFF	few	TRBV10-3	TRBJ2-2	NA